One sample yielded the 30 T cell receptor gamma chains listed below, sequenced in a study of Vδ1+ human thymocytes. Antigen specificity for these receptors is unknown. The template was reverse-transcribed extracted RNA. Pooled V-gene forward primers with one constant-region reverse primer generated the CDR3 amplicons by multiplex PCR. TCRdb repeated clone calling on the multiplex PCR reads with CATT. The sample has tens of thousands of gamma-chain clones; just over 20% are singletons. Overall study findings and caveats: Highly polyclonal TRG and TRD repertoires with Gaussian CDR3 length distributions appeared in thymus.

The sequenced sample consisted of Vdelta1+ gamma-delta thymocytes from the thymus. Subset of the sample: FACS-sorted CD3+ TCRalphabeta- TCRVdelta1+ TCRVdelta2- thymocytes. The receptors originated from a girl less than two years old who had congenital heart surgery.

This clone appeared a few times. The chain couples TRGV9 to TRGJ1 or TRGJ2. J lost 2 bases, V lost 3 bases, and 7 bases had no gene match. The CDR3 covers 14 residues. CDR1 and CDR2 (germline): GITISATS, ISYDGTV (reference sequence). The CDR3 region has the DNA TGTGCCTTGTGGGAGCCCTCCTATTATTATAAGAAACTCTTT. It specifies CALWEPSYYYKKLF.

A few counts support this clone. The chain has TRGV8 and TRGJ1 or TRGJ2. CDR1 and CDR2 from the germline V gene are VENAVY and YDSYNSRV. V gave up 5 bases and J gave up 2 bases; unmatched junction bases: 6. The CDR3 loop spans 13 amino acids. As DNA, the CDR3 is TGTGCCACCTGGGGCGAGGATTATTATAAGAAACTCTTT. This encodes CATWGEDYYKKLF.

In the case of this clone: At the DNA level, this CDR3 is encoded by other sequences in the same sample as well. This chain links TRGV2 with TRGJ1 or TRGJ2. V lost 0 bases to trimming and J lost 10 bases; unmatched junction nucleotides: 12. This CDR3 contains 14 residues. CDR1 is EGSNGY and CDR2 is YDSYNSKV in the germline V gene. The CDR3 DNA reads as TGTGCCACCTGGGACGGGCCCTGGGAGACGAAGAAACTCTTT. This gives the protein CATWDGPWETKKLF.

The genes are TRGV3 and TRGJP2. The germline CDR1 and CDR2 sequences are VTNTFY and YDVSTARD (reference sequence). This CDR3 has 17 residues. J lost 2 bases, V lost 0 bases, and 9 bases had no gene match. CDR3 residues: CATWDRQIPSSDWIKTF. CDR3 bases: TGTGCCACCTGGGACAGGCAGATCCCCAGTAGTGATTGGATCAAGACGTTT.

This clone showed up just a few times. Being one base from a much bigger clone, this may be a read error. Other DNA sequences from this sample encode an identical CDR3 as well. The chain joins TRGV9 to TRGJ1 or TRGJ2. The CDR3 extends over 13 amino acids. Germline lookup yields CDR1 GITISATS and CDR2 ISYDGTV (reference sequence). As DNA, the CDR3 is TGTGCCTTGTGGGAGGTGCATTATTATAAGAAGCTCTTT. It codes for CALWEVHYYKKLF.

This clone has more than one count but fewer than ten. The gene calls are TRGV8 and TRGJ1 or TRGJ2. Germline values: CDR1 VENAVY, CDR2 YDSYNSRV. V was clipped by 6 bases and J by 6 bases; unmatched bases: 8. CDR3 length equals 12 residues. The CDR3 sequence: CATWIGGYKKLF. The CDR3 bases are TGTGCCACCTGGATAGGGGGTTATAAGAAACTCTTT.

This clone appeared a few times. The V call is TRGV2, the J call TRGJP2. This CDR3 region has 18 residues. V lost 0 bases, J lost 0 bases, and 10 bases stayed unmatched. Per germline, CDR1 EGSNGY and CDR2 YDSYNSKV. CDR3 loop: CATWDGQRGYSSDWIKTF. CDR3 bases: TGTGCCACCTGGGACGGGCAGAGGGGTTATAGTAGTGATTGGATCAAGACGTTT.

The chain carries TRGV5 and TRGJ1 or TRGJ2. CDR3 length: 14 amino acids. Losses at the gene ends were 2 bases for V and 3 bases for J; bases not matched to a gene: 7. Germline V gene lookup returns CDR1 VINAFY and CDR2 YDVSNSKD. The CDR3 DNA follows: TGTGCCACCTGGGACAATTCCACTTATTATAAGAAACTCTTT. Protein product: CATWDNSTYYKKLF.

This clone came up a few times. The chain has TRGV3 and TRGJ1 or TRGJ2. CDR3 length equals 15 residues. Per the germline V gene, CDR1 is VTNTFY and CDR2 is YDVSTARD (reference sequence). The ends lost 0 bases at V and 5 bases at J; junction bases unmatched: 10. The DNA for the CDR3 is TGTGCCACCTGGGACAGGCCGATGAGGAATTATAAGAAACTCTTT. Its protein is CATWDRPMRNYKKLF.

The chain recombines TRGV8 with TRGJP2. This CDR3 has 22 amino acids. The V gene's germline CDR1 is VENAVY and CDR2 YDSYNSRV. Losses at the gene ends were 4 bases for V and 2 bases for J; bases not matched to a gene: 28. The chain's CDR3 is CATWDRPRRTLSGNSSDWIKTF. The CDR3 nucleotides read TGTGCCACCTGGGACAGACCTCGCCGTACCCTAAGTGGTAACAGTAGTGATTGGATCAAGACGTTT.

This rearrangement joins TRGV2 to TRGJ1 or TRGJ2. The CDR3 totals 13 residues. The V and J ends lost 1 base and 7 bases, in that order; junction bases with no gene match: 7. Looked up from germline, CDR1 is EGSNGY and CDR2 is YDSYNSKV. The CDR3 nucleotides read TGTGCCACCTGGGACGGCTTCTGGTATAAGAAACTCTTT. Translated, it gives CATWDGFWYKKLF.

This clone has more than one count but fewer than ten. V usage is TRGV5 and J usage is TRGJ1 or TRGJ2. This CDR3 is built from 15 residues. Losses at the gene ends were 0 bases for V and 0 bases for J; bases not matched to a gene: 5. Germline CDR1 VINAFY, CDR2 YDVSNSKD. The CDR3 spells CATWDRQGNYYKKLF. The CDR3 coding sequence is TGTGCCACCTGGGACAGGCAAGGGAATTATTATAAGAAACTCTTT.

The V call is TRGV8, the J call TRGJ1 or TRGJ2. The CDR3 contains 12 residues. After removal of 5 bases from V and 3 bases from J, the junction contained 4 bases not matched to a gene. From germline, CDR1 is VENAVY and CDR2 YDSYNSRV. The CDR3 bases are TGTGCCACCTGGGCGGTTTATTATAAGAAACTCTTT. It encodes CATWAVYYKKLF.

The gene calls are TRGV3 and TRGJ1 or TRGJ2. The CDR3 has 15 amino acids. Germline-derived CDR1 and CDR2 are VTNTFY and YDVSTARD (reference sequence). After removal of 0 bases from V and 1 base from J, the junction contained 6 bases not matched to a gene. The CDR3 region has the DNA TGTGCCACCTGGGACAGGCGGGCCAATTATTATAAGAAACTCTTT. It translates to CATWDRRANYYKKLF.

In its sample, this clone was seen a few times. The chain recombines TRGV9 with TRGJ1 or TRGJ2. With 6 bases clipped from V and 2 bases from J, the junction kept 7 bases outside the gene matches. The CDR3 is made up of 13 amino acids. Germline assignment: CDR1 GITISATS and CDR2 ISYDGTV (reference sequence). The DNA for the CDR3 is TGTGCCTTGTGGAGGGATCATTATTATAAGAAACTCTTT. This encodes CALWRDHYYKKLF.

The genes are TRGV5 and TRGJP2. V lost 3 bases to trimming and J lost 4 bases; unmatched junction nucleotides: 5. In germline, CDR1 is VINAFY, CDR2 YDVSNSKD. The CDR3 contains 14 residues. As DNA, the CDR3 is TGTGCCACCTGGGACTCCCATAGTGATTGGATCAAGACGTTT. Translated, it gives CATWDSHSDWIKTF.

This chain uses TRGV4 with TRGJ1 or TRGJ2. V lost 2 bases, J lost 7 bases, and 8 bases stayed unmatched. Germline values: CDR1 EGSTGY, CDR2 YDSYTSSV. The CDR3 sequence is 13 residues long. CDR3 DNA: TGTGCCACCTGGGATGTTAAGGAATATAAGAAACTCTTT. Translating gives CATWDVKEYKKLF.

The chain couples TRGV2 to TRGJ1 or TRGJ2. The V gene end was trimmed by 0 bases and the J gene end by 3 bases; junction bases not matched to a gene: 8. This CDR3 spans 15 amino acids. Per the germline V gene, CDR1 is EGSNGY and CDR2 is YDSYNSKV. CDR3 protein: CATWDGLAVYYKKLF. CDR3 nucleotide sequence: TGTGCCACCTGGGACGGGCTGGCGGTTTATTATAAGAAACTCTTT.

The V call is TRGV9, the J call TRGJ1 or TRGJ2. The length of the CDR3 is 12 residues. The V and J ends lost 6 bases and 6 bases, in that order; junction bases with no gene match: 8. Germline CDR1 GITISATS, CDR2 ISYDGTV (reference sequence). In DNA form, the CDR3 reads TGTGCCTTGTGGCGATCGGGTTATAAGAAACTCTTT. Encoded protein: CALWRSGYKKLF.

Only a few counts were recorded for this clone. The chain is built from TRGV4 and TRGJ1 or TRGJ2. CDR1 is EGSTGY and CDR2 is YDSYTSSV in the germline V gene. V gave up 2 bases and J gave up 12 bases; unmatched junction bases: 4. The CDR3 covers 10 residues. CDR3 coding DNA: TGTGCCACCTGGGATGTCGTGAAACTCTTT. This gives the protein CATWDVVKLF.

A single count supports this clone. A read error may explain this, as a much larger clone is one base away. The V gene is TRGV2, the J gene TRGJ1 or TRGJ2. There are 14 residues in the CDR3. Unmatched junction bases numbered 5, after V lost 0 bases and J lost 3 bases. Germline CDR1 is EGSNGY and CDR2 is YDSYNSKV. CDR3 nucleotide sequence: TGTGCCACCTGGGACGGGGGGACTTATTATAAGAAACTCTTT. The encoded protein is CATWDGGTYYKKLF.

With regard to this clone: Being one base from a much bigger clone, this may be a read error. The gene calls are TRGV8 and TRGJP2. In germline, CDR1 is VENAVY, CDR2 YDSYNSRV. Trimming took 0 bases from V and 2 from J; bases not matched to a gene: 3. This CDR3 region has 15 residues. The CDR3 protein is CATWDRPSSDWIKTF. The CDR3 DNA is TGTGCCACCTGGGATAGGCCGAGTAGTGATTGGATCAAGACGTTT.

This clone was counted a few times. This chain uses TRGV3 with TRGJ1 or TRGJ2. Germline lookup yields CDR1 VTNTFY and CDR2 YDVSTARD (reference sequence). The V and J ends lost 3 bases and 6 bases, in that order; junction bases with no gene match: 8. The CDR3 has 13 amino acids. The CDR3 spells CATWDGGSYKKLF. In nucleotides, the CDR3 is TGTGCCACCTGGGACGGCGGTAGTTATAAGAAACTCTTT.

This clone was counted a single time. This chain links TRGV9 with TRGJ1 or TRGJ2. The CDR3 has 15 residues. J was trimmed by 3 bases and V by 2 bases; bases with no gene match: 10. Germline V gene data show CDR1 as GITISATS and CDR2 as ISYDGTV (reference sequence). The CDR3 DNA is TGTGCCTTGTGGGAGGAGCCTGCCGGTTATTATAAGAAACTCTTT. Amino acids: CALWEEPAGYYKKLF.

A word on this clone: Additional DNA sequences in this sample encode the identical CDR3. The gene calls are TRGV2 and TRGJ1 or TRGJ2. With V trimmed by 0 bases and J by 12 bases, 5 bases remained unmatched. CDR3 size: 11 residues. Germline V lookup: CDR1 EGSNGY, CDR2 YDSYNSKV. Written as DNA, the CDR3 is TGTGCCACCTGGGACGGGCTAAGGAAACTCTTT. It yields the protein CATWDGLRKLF.

This clone was detected a few times. This specimen includes other DNA sequences encoding the same CDR3. The chain joins TRGV2 to TRGJ1 or TRGJ2. V gave up 5 bases and J gave up 8 bases; unmatched junction bases: 6. Germline V gene sequence: CDR1 EGSNGY, CDR2 YDSYNSKV. The CDR3 loop spans 11 amino acids. The CDR3 spells CATWALDKKLF. DNA of the CDR3: TGTGCCACCTGGGCCCTCGATAAGAAACTCTTT.

V and J are TRGV5 and TRGJ1 or TRGJ2. The CDR3 spans 14 residues. Germline loops: CDR1 VINAFY, CDR2 YDVSNSKD. Trimming removed 0 bases from V and 6 bases from J; junction bases left unmatched: 8. DNA of the CDR3: TGTGCCACCTGGGACAGGCTGGTTCCTTATAAGAAACTCTTT. The encoded protein is CATWDRLVPYKKLF.

This clone has only a few counts. A read error may be the cause here, since a much bigger clone is one base away. V is TRGV3 and J is TRGJP2. With 3 bases clipped from V and 9 bases from J, the junction kept 4 bases outside the gene matches. Germline V CDR1 and CDR2: VTNTFY, YDVSTARD (reference sequence). The CDR3 extends over 12 amino acids. CDR3 in amino acids: CATWDGHWIKTF. CDR3 nucleotides: TGTGCCACCTGGGACGGGCATTGGATCAAGACGTTT.

The rearrangement uses TRGV8 and TRGJ1 or TRGJ2. There are 14 residues in the CDR3. Germline CDR1 VENAVY, CDR2 YDSYNSRV. Trimming cost V 5 bases and J 4 bases; bases outside gene matches: 11. CDR3 DNA: TGTGCCACCTGGGCTCTGGGGGGGTATTATAAGAAACTCTTT. This translates into CATWALGGYYKKLF.

The J gene is TRGJ1 or TRGJ2, the V gene TRGV8. This CDR3 is built from 16 residues. V was pared by 3 bases and J by 11 bases, with 22 bases of the junction left unmatched. Per germline, CDR1 VENAVY and CDR2 YDSYNSRV. CDR3 residues: CATWDLPNHAPSEKLF. DNA for the CDR3: TGTGCCACCTGGGATTTGCCGAACCATGCCCCGTCTGAGAAACTCTTT.